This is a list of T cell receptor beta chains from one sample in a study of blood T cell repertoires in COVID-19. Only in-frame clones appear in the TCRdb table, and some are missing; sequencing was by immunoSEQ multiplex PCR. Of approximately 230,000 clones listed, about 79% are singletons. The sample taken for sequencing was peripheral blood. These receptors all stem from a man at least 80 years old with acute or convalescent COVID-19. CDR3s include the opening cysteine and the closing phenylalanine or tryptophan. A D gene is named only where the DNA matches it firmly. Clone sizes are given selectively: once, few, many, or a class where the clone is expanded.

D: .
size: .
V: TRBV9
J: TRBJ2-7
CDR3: CASSVDYRVSSYEQYF
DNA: TGTGCCAGCAGCGTAGATTATCGGGTGAGCTCCTACGAGCAGTACTTC

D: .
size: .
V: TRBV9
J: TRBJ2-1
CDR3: CASSPWRAAYNEQFF
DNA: TGTGCCAGCAGCCCCTGGAGGGCCGCCTACAATGAGCAGTTCTTC

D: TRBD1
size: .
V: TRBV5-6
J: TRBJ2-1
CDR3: CASSLGQGARNEQFF
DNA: TGTGCCAGCAGCCTGGGACAGGGGGCGCGGAATGAGCAGTTCTTC

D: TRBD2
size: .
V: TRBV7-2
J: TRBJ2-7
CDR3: CASSFQRGFDEQYF
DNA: TGTGCCAGCAGCTTCCAGCGGGGGTTTGACGAGCAGTACTTC

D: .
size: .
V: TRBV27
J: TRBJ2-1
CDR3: CASRERGSYNEQFF
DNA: TGTGCCAGCAGGGAACGAGGCTCCTACAATGAGCAGTTCTTC

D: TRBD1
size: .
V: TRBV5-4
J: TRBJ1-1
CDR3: CASSRGGTASLNTEAFF
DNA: TGTGCCAGCAGCCGAGGGGGGACAGCCTCCCTGAACACTGAAGCTTTCTTT

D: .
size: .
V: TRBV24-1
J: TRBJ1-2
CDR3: CATSDFATGYGYTF
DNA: TGTGCCACCAGTGATTTCGCTACAGGGTATGGCTACACCTTC

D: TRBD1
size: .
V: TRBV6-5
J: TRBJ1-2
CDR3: CASRPGTGNGYTF
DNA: TGTGCCAGCCGTCCCGGGACAGGGAACGGCTACACCTTC

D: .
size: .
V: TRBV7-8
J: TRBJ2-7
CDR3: CASSLRRDSSYEQYF
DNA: TGTGCCAGCAGCCTGCGGCGGGACAGCTCCTACGAGCAGTACTTC

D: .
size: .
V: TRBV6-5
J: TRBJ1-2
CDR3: CASSVQGSNYGYTF
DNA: TGTGCCAGCAGCGTTCAGGGATCTAACTATGGCTACACCTTC

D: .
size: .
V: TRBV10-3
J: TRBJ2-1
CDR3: CAISTPTGYNEQFF
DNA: TGTGCCATCAGCACTCCTACGGGGTACAATGAGCAGTTCTTC

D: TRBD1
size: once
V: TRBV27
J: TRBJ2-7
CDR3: CASSPLPGQGFHEQYF
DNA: TGTGCCAGCAGTCCACTCCCGGGACAGGGTTTCCACGAGCAGTACTTC

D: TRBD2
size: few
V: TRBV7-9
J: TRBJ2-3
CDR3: CASSPEHSGRGTDTQYF
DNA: TGTGCCAGCAGCCCTGAGCACAGCGGGAGGGGCACAGATACGCAGTATTTT

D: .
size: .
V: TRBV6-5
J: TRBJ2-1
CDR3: CASSPIDFTDNEQFF
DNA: TGTGCCAGCAGCCCCATTGACTTCACCGACAATGAGCAGTTCTTC

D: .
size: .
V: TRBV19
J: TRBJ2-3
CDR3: CASSIAITASGADTQYF
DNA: TGTGCCAGTAGTATAGCAATAACTGCGTCAGGGGCAGATACGCAGTATTTT

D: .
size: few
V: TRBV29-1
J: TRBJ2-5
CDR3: CSVSGQVWTQYF
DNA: TGCAGCGTCTCTGGGCAGGTTTGGACCCAGTACTTC

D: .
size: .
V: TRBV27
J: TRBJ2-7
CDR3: CASSLVPSTAFYEQYF
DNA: TGTGCCAGCAGTTTAGTCCCGTCAACAGCTTTCTACGAGCAGTACTTC

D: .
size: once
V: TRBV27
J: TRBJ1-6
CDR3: CASSLVGRSLHF
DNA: TGTGCCAGCAGCCTAGTAGGGAGGTCCCTCCACTTT

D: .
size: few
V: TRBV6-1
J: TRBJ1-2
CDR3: CASSESGFDYGYTF
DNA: TGTGCCAGCAGTGAATCAGGGTTCGACTATGGCTACACCTTC

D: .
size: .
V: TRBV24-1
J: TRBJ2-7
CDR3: CATGGSGRSNEQYF
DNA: TGTGCCACCGGAGGGAGCGGGCGATCGAACGAGCAGTACTTC

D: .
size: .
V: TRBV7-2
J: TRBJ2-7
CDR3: CASSQGGWAYSSYEQYF
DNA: TGTGCCAGCAGCCAGGGGGGATGGGCGTATTCATCCTACGAGCAGTACTTC

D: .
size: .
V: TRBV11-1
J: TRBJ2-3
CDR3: CASSVTESTDTQYF
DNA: TGTGCCAGCAGCGTAACAGAGAGCACAGATACGCAGTATTTT

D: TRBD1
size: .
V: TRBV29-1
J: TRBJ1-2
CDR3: CSVDRDKAGYTF
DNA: TGCAGCGTGGACAGGGATAAGGCTGGCTACACCTTC

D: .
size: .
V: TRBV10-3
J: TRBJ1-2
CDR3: CAISARLSADYGYTF
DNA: TGTGCCATCAGTGCCAGACTTTCAGCGGACTATGGCTACACCTTC

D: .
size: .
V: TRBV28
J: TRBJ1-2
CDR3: CASSQPKTGALGGYTF
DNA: TGTGCCAGCAGTCAACCAAAGACAGGCGCCCTCGGGGGCTACACCTTC

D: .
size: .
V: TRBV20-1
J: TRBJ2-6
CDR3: CSASQGSGRSGANVLTF
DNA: TGCAGTGCTAGTCAAGGTAGCGGAAGATCTGGGGCCAACGTCCTGACTTTC

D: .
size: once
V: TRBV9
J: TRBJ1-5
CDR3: CASSVAPEGQPQHF
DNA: TGTGCCAGCAGCGTTGCCCCGGAGGGTCAGCCCCAGCATTTT

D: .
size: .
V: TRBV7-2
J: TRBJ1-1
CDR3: CASSLVWGRVGTEAFF
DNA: TGTGCCAGCAGCTTAGTGTGGGGCAGGGTGGGCACTGAAGCTTTCTTT

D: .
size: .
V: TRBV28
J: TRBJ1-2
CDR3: CASSSGSTWGYTF
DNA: TGTGCCAGCAGTTCAGGGTCCACTTGGGGCTACACCTTC

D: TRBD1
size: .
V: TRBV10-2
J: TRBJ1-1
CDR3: CASRRGRGDTEAFF
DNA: TGCGCCAGCAGAAGGGGGCGAGGGGACACTGAAGCTTTCTTT

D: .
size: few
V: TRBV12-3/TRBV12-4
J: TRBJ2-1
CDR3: CASKTGQNNEQFF
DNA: TGTGCCAGCAAAACGGGACAAAACAATGAGCAGTTCTTC

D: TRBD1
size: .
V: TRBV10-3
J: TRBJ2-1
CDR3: CATMGQDTTFFQNEQFF
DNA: TGTGCCACGATGGGACAGGACACGACCTTCTTCCAGAATGAGCAGTTCTTC

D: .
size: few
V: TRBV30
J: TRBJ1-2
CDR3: CAWSDQGNYGYTF
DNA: TGTGCCTGGAGTGACCAGGGTAACTATGGCTACACCTTC